The subject of this entry is one T cell receptor beta chain. Its antigen is unidentified. With a much larger clone just one base away, this may be a read error. This sample is part of a study of Graves' ophthalmopathy and Graves' hyperthyroidism. Regarding the study as a whole: Most expanded clonotypes from thyroid (those above 0.001 frequency) were also found in blood.

RNA transcripts served as template for amplifying TCR beta CDR3 sequences. Amplification began with first-round RT-PCR using HTBI primers, then second-round multiplex PCR was performed. TCRdb re-derived calls from the multiplex PCR reads in MiXCR, one entry per CDR3 protein. The sample holds around 1.1 million distinct CDR3 sequences, less than 45% seen once. J gave up 6 bases and V 7 bases, and 3 bases lay outside the gene matches. This CDR3 is 12 amino acids long. CDR1 and CDR2 from the germline V gene are DFQATT and SNEGSKA (reference sequence). Enrollment excluded any patients with other autoimmune diseases, uncontrolled infections, pregnancy or lactation.

This chain links TRBV20-1 with TRBJ1-5; 10 bases agree with TRBD1. Sequenced material: peripheral blood or thyroid tissue (not recorded which). The clonotype originates from an adult man with Graves' hyperthyroidism. CDR3 coding DNA: TGCAGTGGGGGACAGGGGACTCAGCCCCAGCATTTT. It yields the protein CSGGQGTQPQHF.